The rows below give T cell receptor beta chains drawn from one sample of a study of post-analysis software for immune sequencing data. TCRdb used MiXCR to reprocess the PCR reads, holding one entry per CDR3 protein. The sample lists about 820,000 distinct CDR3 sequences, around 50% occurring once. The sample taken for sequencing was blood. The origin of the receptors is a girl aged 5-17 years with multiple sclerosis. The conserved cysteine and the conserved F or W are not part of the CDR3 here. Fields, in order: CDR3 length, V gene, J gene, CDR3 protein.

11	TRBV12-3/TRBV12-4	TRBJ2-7	ASTLGNSYEQY
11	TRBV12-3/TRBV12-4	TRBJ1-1	ASRSREGTEAF
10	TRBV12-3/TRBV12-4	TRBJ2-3	ASSLPPHTQY
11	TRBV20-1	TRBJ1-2	SARSAANYGYT
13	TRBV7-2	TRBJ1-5	ASSPTGSSNQPQH
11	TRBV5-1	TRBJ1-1	ASRGQWNTEAF
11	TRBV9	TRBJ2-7	ASSVDVAYEQY
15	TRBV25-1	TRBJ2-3	ASSKNTGLAGTDTQY
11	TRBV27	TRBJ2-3	ASRGRLRDTQY
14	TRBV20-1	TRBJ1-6	SARDLPGQGGSPLH
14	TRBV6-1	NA	ASSALTGGIQETQY
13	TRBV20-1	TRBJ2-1	SARVSGSLYNEQF
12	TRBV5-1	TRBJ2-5	ASSLASGEETQY
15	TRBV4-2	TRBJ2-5	ASSPLGGTTNAETQY
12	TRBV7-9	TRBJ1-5	ASAGAASNQPQH
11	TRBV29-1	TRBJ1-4	SVAGGQGEKLF